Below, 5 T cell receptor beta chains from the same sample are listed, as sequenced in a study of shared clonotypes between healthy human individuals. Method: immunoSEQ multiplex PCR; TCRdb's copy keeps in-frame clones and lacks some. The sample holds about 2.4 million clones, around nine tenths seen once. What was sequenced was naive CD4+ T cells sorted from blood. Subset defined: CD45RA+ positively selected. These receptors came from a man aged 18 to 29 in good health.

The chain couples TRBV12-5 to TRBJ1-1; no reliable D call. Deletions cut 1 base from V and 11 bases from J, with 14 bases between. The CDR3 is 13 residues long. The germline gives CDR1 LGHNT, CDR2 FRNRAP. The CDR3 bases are TGTGCTAGTGGTTTGGGGCCCCGGGTAGTGGCTTTCTTT. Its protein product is CASGLGPRVVAFF.

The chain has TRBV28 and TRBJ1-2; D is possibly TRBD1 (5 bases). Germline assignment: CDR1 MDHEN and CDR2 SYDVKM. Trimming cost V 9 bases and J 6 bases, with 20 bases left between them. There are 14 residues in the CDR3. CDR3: CASNQGGGRDGYTF. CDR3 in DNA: TGTGCCAGTAATCAGGGTGGAGGGAGAGATGGCTACACCTTC.

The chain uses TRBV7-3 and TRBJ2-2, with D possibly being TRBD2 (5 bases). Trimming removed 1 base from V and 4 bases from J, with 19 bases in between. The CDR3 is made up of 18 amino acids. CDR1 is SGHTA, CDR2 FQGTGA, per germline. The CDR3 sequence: CASSLNPGSHRGTGELFF. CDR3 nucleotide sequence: TGTGCCAGCAGCTTAAACCCCGGAAGCCATCGGGGCACCGGGGAGCTGTTTTTT. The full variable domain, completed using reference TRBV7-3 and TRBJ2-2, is GAGVSQTPSNKVTEKGKYVELRCDPISGHTALYWYRQSLGQGPEFLIYFQGTGAADDSGLPNDRFFAVRPEGSVSTLKIQRTERGDSAVYLCASSLNPGSHRGTGELFFGEGSRLTVL.

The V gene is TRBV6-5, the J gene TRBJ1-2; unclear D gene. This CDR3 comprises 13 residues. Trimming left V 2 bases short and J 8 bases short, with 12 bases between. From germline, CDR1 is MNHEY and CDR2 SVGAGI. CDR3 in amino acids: CASSYGSARGYTF. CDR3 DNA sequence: TGTGCCAGCAGTTACGGCAGCGCTAGAGGCTACACCTTC.

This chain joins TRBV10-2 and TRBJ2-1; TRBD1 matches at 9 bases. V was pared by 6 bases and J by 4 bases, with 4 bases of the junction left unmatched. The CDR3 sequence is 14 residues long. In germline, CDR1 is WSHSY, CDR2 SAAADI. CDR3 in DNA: TGCGCCAGCAGGGGACAGGGAGGTTACAATGAGCAGTTCTTC. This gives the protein CASRGQGGYNEQFF.